This T cell receptor beta chain was documented in a study of cytomegalovirus exposure and HLA in healthy donors. Points from the study as a whole: According to the study, 180 or so TCR beta chains were cytomegalovirus-associated.

The CDR3 length is 12 residues. Germline V lookup: CDR1 SEHNR, CDR2 FQNEAQ (reference sequence). Trimming shortened V by 3 bases and J by 4 bases, and 7 bases separated the two germline ends. Here immunoSEQ multiplex PCR was the method, and the copy in TCRdb shows in-frame clones only, minus some. Of 250,000 to 400,000 clones in the sample, 88% were seen once. On this clone itself: The antigen remains undetermined.

The TCR comes from a man younger than 45 in good health and CMV-seronegative. The chain has TRBV7-9 and TRBJ2-7; no reliable D call. Sequencing used PBMCs. The CDR3 is CASSFSPYEQYF. For the CDR3, the DNA is TGTGCCAGCAGCTTCTCCCCGTACGAGCAGTACTTC.